The rows below give T cell receptor beta chains drawn from one sample of a study of cytomegalovirus exposure and HLA in healthy donors. This table comes from immunoSEQ multiplex PCR, and its TCRdb copy is limited to in-frame clones, with some not included. The profile shows 250,000 to 400,000 clones, over 75% of them singletons. The specimen was PBMCs. The receptors shown here come from a man aged 30 to 39 in good health and CMV-seronegative. Each CDR3 is given with its conserved first and last residue. Fields, in order: clone size, V gene, J gene, D gene, CDR3 protein, CDR3 DNA. D genes are given only for firm matches. Clone sizes are given selectively: once, few, many, or a class where the clone is expanded.

-,TRBV5-1,TRBJ2-2,TRBD1,CASSADRGHVGELFF,TGCGCCAGCAGCGCAGACAGGGGGCACGTCGGGGAGCTGTTTTTT
once,TRBV7-9,TRBJ2-3,-,CASSPLPAWADTQYF,TGTGCCAGCAGCCCGCTCCCCGCGTGGGCGGATACGCAGTATTTT
-,TRBV7-9,TRBJ2-5,-,CASSLDPREETQYF,TGTGCCAGCAGCTTAGACCCCAGGGAAGAGACCCAGTACTTC
-,TRBV15,TRBJ2-5,-,CATSRWLDQETQYF,TGTGCCACCAGCAGATGGTTAGACCAAGAGACCCAGTACTTC
-,TRBV4-3,TRBJ2-7,-,CASSQSRSGTTFYEQYF,TGCGCCAGCAGCCAATCTCGATCCGGGACAACCTTCTACGAGCAGTACTTC
-,TRBV5-1,TRBJ2-1,-,CASSFSPGEQFF,TGCGCCAGCAGCTTTTCCCCGGGGGAGCAGTTCTTC
once,TRBV7-9,TRBJ2-3,TRBD2,CASSPGTSPRSQRTQYF,TGTGCCAGCAGCCCAGGGACTAGCCCTCGCTCACAAAGGACGCAGTATTTT
few,TRBV30,TRBJ1-5,-,CAWSDGGKPQHF,TGTGCCTGGAGTGATGGAGGGAAGCCCCAGCATTTT
-,TRBV27,TRBJ2-3,-,CASSFMGDRDTQYF,TGTGCCAGCAGTTTTATGGGCGACAGAGATACGCAGTATTTT
-,TRBV11-3,TRBJ2-5,-,CASSSGRAATQYF,TGTGCCAGCAGTTCTGGCAGGGCGGCGACCCAGTACTTC
-,TRBV5-6,TRBJ2-1,-,CASSLEWRDYNEQFF,TGTGCCAGCAGCTTGGAGTGGCGGGACTACAATGAGCAGTTCTTC
once,TRBV9,TRBJ2-1,-,CASSGTRQGIYSYNEQFF,TGTGCCAGCAGCGGAACACGGCAGGGGATTTACTCCTACAATGAGCAGTTCTTC
-,TRBV11-2,TRBJ1-3,-,CASSRTGSSGNTIYF,TGTGCCAGCAGCAGAACAGGGAGCTCTGGAAACACCATATATTTT
-,TRBV6-1,TRBJ1-5,-,CASSGQLGVNQPQHF,TGTGCCAGCAGTGGTCAACTCGGTGTCAATCAGCCCCAGCATTTT
-,TRBV10-3,TRBJ2-7,-,CAISGGESYEQYF,TGTGCCATCAGTGGGGGGGAAAGCTACGAGCAGTACTTC
-,TRBV6-6,TRBJ1-6,-,CATASGYNSPLHF,TGTGCCACTGCTAGCGGTTATAATTCACCCCTCCACTTT
-,TRBV11-1,TRBJ1-1,-,CASKFGGANTEAFF,TGTGCCAGCAAGTTCGGGGGGGCGAACACTGAAGCTTTCTTT
-,TRBV5-8,TRBJ1-5,TRBD1,CASSLVGTGNQPQHF,TGTGCCAGCAGCTTGGTCGGGACAGGGAATCAGCCCCAGCATTTT
once,TRBV4-3,TRBJ2-7,-,CASSHDRDYEQYF,TGCGCCAGCAGCCATGACCGGGACTACGAGCAGTACTTC
-,TRBV27,TRBJ1-2,-,CASSFSQGLGGYTF,TGTGCCAGCAGTTTTTCTCAGGGATTGGGGGGCTACACCTTC
-,TRBV6-5,TRBJ2-7,TRBD2,CASSYGREDEQYF,TGTGCCAGCAGTTATGGGAGGGAAGACGAGCAGTACTTC
-,TRBV19,TRBJ1-1,-,CASSISEAGNTEAFF,TGTGCCAGTAGTATTTCGGAGGCGGGAAACACTGAAGCTTTCTTT
once,TRBV2,TRBJ1-1,TRBD1,CASRQGRNTEAFF,TGTGCCAGCCGACAGGGAAGGAACACTGAAGCTTTCTTT
-,TRBV5-1,TRBJ2-7,TRBD1,CASSLPFAGGYEQYF,TGCGCCAGCAGCCTGCCGTTCGCAGGGGGCTACGAGCAGTACTTC
-,TRBV27,TRBJ2-5,-,CASSLSYSETQYF,TGTGCCAGCAGTTTATCCTATTCGGAGACCCAGTACTTC
-,TRBV7-9,TRBJ1-1,TRBD1,CASSFPQGATEAFF,TGTGCCAGCAGCTTCCCACAGGGGGCGACTGAAGCTTTCTTT
-,TRBV4-2,TRBJ1-2,TRBD1,CASSPLDRVDYGYTF,TGTGCCAGCAGCCCGCTAGACAGGGTTGACTATGGCTACACCTTC
-,TRBV27,TRBJ1-1,TRBD1,CASSLLGTGNTEAFF,TGTGCCAGCAGTCTCCTTGGGACAGGTAACACTGAAGCTTTCTTT
-,TRBV19,TRBJ2-3,TRBD2,CASSQTSGGALRTDTQYF,TGTGCCAGTAGCCAGACTAGCGGGGGGGCACTTCGGACAGATACGCAGTATTTT
-,TRBV7-9,TRBJ2-2,TRBD1,CASSLGGQFQFF,TGTGCCAGCAGCTTAGGGGGACAGTTTCAGTTTTTT
-,TRBV11-2,TRBJ1-1,-,CASSFPPPRDAFF,TGTGCCAGCAGCTTTCCTCCCCCGCGGGACGCTTTCTTT
-,TRBV27,TRBJ1-5,-,CASRGQINQPQHF,TGTGCCAGCAGAGGACAGATCAATCAGCCCCAGCATTTT
-,TRBV19,TRBJ2-7,TRBD1,CASSIDRGGYEQYF,TGTGCCAGTAGTATCGACAGGGGCGGTTACGAGCAGTACTTC
once,TRBV4-2,TRBJ2-5,TRBD2,CASSQGTSGGGRWETQYF,TGTGCCAGCAGCCAAGGGACTAGCGGGGGGGGACGGTGGGAGACCCAGTACTTC
-,TRBV21-1,TRBJ1-1,-,CASSKNLGVVAFF,TGTGCCAGCAGCAAAAACTTAGGAGTCGTGGCTTTCTTT
-,TRBV5-5,TRBJ2-7,TRBD1,CASSPDRVPYEQYF,TGTGCCAGCAGCCCTGACAGGGTCCCCTACGAGCAGTACTTC